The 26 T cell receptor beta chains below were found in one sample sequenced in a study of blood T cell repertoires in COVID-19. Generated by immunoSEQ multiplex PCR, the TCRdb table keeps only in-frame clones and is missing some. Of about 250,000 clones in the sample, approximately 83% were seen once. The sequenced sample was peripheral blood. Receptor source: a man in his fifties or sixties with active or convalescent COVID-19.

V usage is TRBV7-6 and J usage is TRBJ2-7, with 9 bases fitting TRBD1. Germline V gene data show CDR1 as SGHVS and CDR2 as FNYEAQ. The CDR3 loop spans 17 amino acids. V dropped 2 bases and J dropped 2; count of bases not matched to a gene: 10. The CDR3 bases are TGTGCCAGCAGCTTACTCCAGGGACAGGGTTTCGCCTACGAGCAGTACTTC. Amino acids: CASSLLQGQGFAYEQYF.

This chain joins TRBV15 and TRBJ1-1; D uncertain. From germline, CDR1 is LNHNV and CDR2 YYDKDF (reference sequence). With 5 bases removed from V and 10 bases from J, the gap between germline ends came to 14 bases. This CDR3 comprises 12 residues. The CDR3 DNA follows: TGTGCCACCAGCCCATTGAAGGGAGGAGCTTTCTTT. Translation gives CATSPLKGGAFF.

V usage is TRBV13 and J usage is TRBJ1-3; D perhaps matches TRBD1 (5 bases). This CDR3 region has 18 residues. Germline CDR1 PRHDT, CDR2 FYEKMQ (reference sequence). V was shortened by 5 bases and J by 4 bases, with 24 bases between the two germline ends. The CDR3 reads CASSAIVPRMGPGNTIYF. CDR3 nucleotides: TGTGCCAGCAGCGCTATAGTGCCCAGAATGGGGCCCGGAAACACCATATATTTT. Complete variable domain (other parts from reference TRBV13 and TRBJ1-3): AAGVIQSPRHLIKEKRETATLKCYPIPRHDTVYWYQQGPGQDPQFLISFYEKMQSDKGSIPDRFSAQQFSDYHSELNMSSLELGDSALYFCASSAIVPRMGPGNTIYFGEGSWLTVV.

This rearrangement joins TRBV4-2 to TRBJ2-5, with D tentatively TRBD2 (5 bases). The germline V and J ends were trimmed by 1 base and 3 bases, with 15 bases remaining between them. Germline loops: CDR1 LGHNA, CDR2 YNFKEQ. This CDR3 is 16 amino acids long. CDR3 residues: CASSQGSLYGKETQYF. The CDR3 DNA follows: TGTGCCAGCAGCCAAGGAAGCCTTTACGGGAAAGAGACCCAGTACTTC.

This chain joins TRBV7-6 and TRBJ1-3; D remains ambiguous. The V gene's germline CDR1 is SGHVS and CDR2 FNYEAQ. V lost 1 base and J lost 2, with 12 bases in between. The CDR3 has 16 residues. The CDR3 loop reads CASSLDGQEAGNTIYF. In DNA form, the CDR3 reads TGTGCCAGCAGCTTAGACGGCCAGGAGGCTGGAAACACCATATATTTT.

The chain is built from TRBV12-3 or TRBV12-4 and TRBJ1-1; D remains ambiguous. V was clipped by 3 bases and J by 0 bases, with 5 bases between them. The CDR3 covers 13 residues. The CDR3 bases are TGTGCCAGCAGTTTCCAGGTGAACACTGAAGCTTTCTTT. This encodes CASSFQVNTEAFF.

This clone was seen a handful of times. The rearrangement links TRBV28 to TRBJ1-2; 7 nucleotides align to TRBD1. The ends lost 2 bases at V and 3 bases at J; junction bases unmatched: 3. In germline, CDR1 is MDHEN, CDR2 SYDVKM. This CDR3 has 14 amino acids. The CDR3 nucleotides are TGTGCCAGCAGTTTAGCGCAGGGGGACTATGGCTACACCTTC. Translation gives CASSLAQGDYGYTF.

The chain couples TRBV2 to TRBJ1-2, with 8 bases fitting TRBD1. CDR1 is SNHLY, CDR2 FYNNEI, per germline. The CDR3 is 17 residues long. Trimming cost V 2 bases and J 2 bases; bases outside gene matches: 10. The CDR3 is CASSEIPRDRINYGYTF. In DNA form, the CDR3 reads TGTGCCAGCAGTGAAATACCCCGGGACAGGATCAACTATGGCTACACCTTC.

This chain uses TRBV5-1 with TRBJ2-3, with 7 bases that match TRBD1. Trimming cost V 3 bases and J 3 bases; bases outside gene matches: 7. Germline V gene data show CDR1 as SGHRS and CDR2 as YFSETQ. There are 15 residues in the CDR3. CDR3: CASSYLGTETDTQYF. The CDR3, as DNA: TGCGCCAGCAGCTACCTCGGGACAGAGACAGATACGCAGTATTTT. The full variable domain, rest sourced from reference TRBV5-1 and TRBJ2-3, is KAGVTQTPRYLIKTRGQQVTLSCSPISGHRSVSWYQQTPGQGLQFLFEYFSETQRNKGNFPGRFSGRQFSNSRSEMNVSTLELGDSALYLCASSYLGTETDTQYFGPGTRLTVL.

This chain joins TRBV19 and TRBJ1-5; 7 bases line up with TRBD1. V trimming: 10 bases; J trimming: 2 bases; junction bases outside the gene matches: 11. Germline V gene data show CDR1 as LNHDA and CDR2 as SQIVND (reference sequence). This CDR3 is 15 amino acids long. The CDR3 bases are TGTGCCACCCAAACAGGGGAGAGGGGCAATCAGCCCCAGCATTTT. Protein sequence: CATQTGERGNQPQHF.

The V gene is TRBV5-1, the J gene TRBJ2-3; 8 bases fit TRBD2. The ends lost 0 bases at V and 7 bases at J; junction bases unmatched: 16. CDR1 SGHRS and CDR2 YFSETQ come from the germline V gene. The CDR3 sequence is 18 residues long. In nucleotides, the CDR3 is TGCGCCAGCAGCTTGGAGGGCCTAGAGACTAGCGTTAAAAATACGCAGTATTTT. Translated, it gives CASSLEGLETSVKNTQYF. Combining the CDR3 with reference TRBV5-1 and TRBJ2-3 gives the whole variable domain KAGVTQTPRYLIKTRGQQVTLSCSPISGHRSVSWYQQTPGQGLQFLFEYFSETQRNKGNFPGRFSGRQFSNSRSEMNVSTLELGDSALYLCASSLEGLETSVKNTQYFGPGTRLTVL.

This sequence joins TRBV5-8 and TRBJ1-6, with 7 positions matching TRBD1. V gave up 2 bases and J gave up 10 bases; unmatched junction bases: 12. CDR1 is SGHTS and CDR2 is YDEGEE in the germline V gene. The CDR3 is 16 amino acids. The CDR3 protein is CASSFNRGPIGSPLHF. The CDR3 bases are TGTGCCAGCAGCTTTAACAGGGGCCCAATAGGCTCACCCCTCCACTTT.

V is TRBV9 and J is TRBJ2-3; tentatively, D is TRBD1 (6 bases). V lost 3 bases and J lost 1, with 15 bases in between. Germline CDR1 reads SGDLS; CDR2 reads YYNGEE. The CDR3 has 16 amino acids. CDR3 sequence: CASSATQGRGTDTQYF. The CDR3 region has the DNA TGTGCCAGCAGCGCCACACAGGGTAGAGGCACAGATACGCAGTATTTT.

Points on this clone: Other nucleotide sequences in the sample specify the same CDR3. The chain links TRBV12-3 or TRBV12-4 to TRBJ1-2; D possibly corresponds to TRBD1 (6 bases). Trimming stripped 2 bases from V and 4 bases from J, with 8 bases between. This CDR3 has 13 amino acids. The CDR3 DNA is TGTGCCAGCAGTTTAATGACAGGCTATGGCTACACCTTC. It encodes CASSLMTGYGYTF.

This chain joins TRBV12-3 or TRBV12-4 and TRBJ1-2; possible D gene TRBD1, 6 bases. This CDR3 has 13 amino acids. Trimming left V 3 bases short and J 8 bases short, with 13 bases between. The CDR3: CASSFDRWYGYTF. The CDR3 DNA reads TGTGCCAGCAGTTTCGACAGGTGGTACGGCTACACCTTC.

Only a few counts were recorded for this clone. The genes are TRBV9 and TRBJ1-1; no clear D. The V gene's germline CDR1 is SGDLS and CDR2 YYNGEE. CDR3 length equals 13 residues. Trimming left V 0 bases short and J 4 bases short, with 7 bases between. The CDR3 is CASSVGGSTEAFF. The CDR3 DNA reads TGTGCCAGCAGCGTAGGAGGAAGCACTGAAGCTTTCTTT.

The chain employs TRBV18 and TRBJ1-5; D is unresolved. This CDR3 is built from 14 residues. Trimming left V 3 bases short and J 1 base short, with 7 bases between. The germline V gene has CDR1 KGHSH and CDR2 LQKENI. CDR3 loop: CASSPEMSNQPQHF. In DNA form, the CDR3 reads TGTGCCAGCTCACCGGAGATGAGCAATCAGCCCCAGCATTTT.

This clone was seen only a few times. CDR3 sequence: CASSSGQGQETQYF. Here the CDR3 DNA reads TGCGCCAGCAGCTCGGGACAGGGGCAAGAGACCCAGTACTTC. This chain joins TRBV5-1 and TRBJ2-5; 10 bases are shared with TRBD1. The CDR3 consists of 14 residues. Germline-derived CDR1 and CDR2 are SGHRS and YFSETQ. V lost 3 bases to trimming and J lost 2 bases; unmatched junction nucleotides: 1. The full variable domain, completed using reference TRBV5-1 and TRBJ2-5, is KAGVTQTPRYLIKTRGQQVTLSCSPISGHRSVSWYQQTPGQGLQFLFEYFSETQRNKGNFPGRFSGRQFSNSRSEMNVSTLELGDSALYLCASSSGQGQETQYFGPGTRLLVL.

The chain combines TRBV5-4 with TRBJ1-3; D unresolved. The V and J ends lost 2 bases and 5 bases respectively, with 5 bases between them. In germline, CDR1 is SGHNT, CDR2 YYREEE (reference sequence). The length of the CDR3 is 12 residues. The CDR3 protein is CASSFNRNTIYF. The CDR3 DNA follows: TGTGCCAGCAGCTTTAATAGAAACACCATATATTTT.

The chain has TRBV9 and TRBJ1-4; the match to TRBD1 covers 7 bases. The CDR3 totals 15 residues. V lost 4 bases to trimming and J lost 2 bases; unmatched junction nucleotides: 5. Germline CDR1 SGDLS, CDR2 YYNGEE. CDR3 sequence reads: CASSTHRGTNEKLFF. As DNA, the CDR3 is TGTGCCAGCAGCACCCACAGGGGTACTAATGAAAAACTGTTTTTT.

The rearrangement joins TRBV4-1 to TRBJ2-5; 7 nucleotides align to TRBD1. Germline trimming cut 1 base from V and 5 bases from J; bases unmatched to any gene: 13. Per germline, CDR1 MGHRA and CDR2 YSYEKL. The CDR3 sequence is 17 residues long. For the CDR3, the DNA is TGCGCCAGCAGCCAAGGCCCTCAACAGGGGAACCGGGAGACCCAGTACTTC. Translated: CASSQGPQQGNRETQYF.

CDR3 amino acids: CASSPRDWMNTGELFF. CDR3 DNA sequence: TGTGCCAGCAGCCCGCGGGACTGGATGAACACCGGGGAGCTGTTTTTT. J is TRBJ2-2 and V is TRBV7-9; possible D gene TRBD2, 6 bases. V lost 5 bases and J lost 1, with 14 bases in between. The CDR3 consists of 16 residues. Germline assignment: CDR1 SEHNR and CDR2 FQNEAQ (reference sequence).

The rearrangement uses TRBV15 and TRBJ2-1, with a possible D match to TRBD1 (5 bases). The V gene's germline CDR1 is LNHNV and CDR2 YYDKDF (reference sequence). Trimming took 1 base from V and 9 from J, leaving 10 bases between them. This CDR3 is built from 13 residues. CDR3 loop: CATSRARASEQFF. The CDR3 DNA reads TGTGCCACCAGCAGAGCCAGGGCGAGTGAGCAGTTCTTC. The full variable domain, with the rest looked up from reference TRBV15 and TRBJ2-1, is DAMVIQNPRYQVTQFGKPVTLSCSQTLNHNVMYWYQQKSSQAPKLLFHYYDKDFNNEADTPDNFQSRRPNTSFCFLDIRSPGLGDTAMYLCATSRARASEQFFGPGTRLTVL.

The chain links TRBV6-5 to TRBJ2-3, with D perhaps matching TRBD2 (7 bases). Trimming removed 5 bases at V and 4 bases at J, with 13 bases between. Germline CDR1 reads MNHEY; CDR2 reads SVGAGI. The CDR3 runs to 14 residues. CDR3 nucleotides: TGTGCCAGCAGTAGGGGGGGAGTCGCAGATACGCAGTATTTT. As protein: CASSRGGVADTQYF.

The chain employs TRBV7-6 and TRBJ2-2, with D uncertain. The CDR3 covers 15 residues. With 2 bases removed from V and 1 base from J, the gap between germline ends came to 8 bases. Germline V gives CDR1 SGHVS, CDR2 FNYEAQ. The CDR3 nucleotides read TGTGCCAGCAGCTTAAGTAACGGGAACACCGGGGAGCTGTTTTTT. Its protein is CASSLSNGNTGELFF. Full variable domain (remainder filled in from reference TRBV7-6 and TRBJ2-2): GAGVSQSPRYKVTKRGQDVALRCDPISGHVSLYWYRQALGQGPEFLTYFNYEAQQDKSGLPNDRFSAERPEGSISTLTIQRTEQRDSAMYRCASSLSNGNTGELFFGEGSRLTVL.

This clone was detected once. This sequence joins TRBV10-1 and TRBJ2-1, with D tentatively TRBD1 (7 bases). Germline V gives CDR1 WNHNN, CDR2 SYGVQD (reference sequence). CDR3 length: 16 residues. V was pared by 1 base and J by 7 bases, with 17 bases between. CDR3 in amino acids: CASSEYGQAAGNEQFF. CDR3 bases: TGCGCCAGCAGTGAGTACGGACAGGCCGCGGGGAATGAGCAGTTCTTC.